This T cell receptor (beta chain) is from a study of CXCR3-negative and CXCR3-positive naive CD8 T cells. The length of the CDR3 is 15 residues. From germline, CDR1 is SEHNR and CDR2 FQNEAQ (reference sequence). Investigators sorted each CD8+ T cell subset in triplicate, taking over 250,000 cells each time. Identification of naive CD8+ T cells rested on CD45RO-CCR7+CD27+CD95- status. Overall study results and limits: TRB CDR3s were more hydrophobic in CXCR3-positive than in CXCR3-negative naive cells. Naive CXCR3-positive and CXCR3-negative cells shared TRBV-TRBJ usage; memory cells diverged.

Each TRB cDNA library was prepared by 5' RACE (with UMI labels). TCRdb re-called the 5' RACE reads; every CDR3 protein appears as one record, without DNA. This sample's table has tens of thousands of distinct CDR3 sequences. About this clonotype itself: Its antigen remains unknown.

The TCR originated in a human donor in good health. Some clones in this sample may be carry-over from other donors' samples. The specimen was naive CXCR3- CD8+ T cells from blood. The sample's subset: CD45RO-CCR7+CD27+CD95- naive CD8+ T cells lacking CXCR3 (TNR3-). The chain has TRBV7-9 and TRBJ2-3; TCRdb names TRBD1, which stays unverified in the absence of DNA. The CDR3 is CASSSTEDSTDTQYF.